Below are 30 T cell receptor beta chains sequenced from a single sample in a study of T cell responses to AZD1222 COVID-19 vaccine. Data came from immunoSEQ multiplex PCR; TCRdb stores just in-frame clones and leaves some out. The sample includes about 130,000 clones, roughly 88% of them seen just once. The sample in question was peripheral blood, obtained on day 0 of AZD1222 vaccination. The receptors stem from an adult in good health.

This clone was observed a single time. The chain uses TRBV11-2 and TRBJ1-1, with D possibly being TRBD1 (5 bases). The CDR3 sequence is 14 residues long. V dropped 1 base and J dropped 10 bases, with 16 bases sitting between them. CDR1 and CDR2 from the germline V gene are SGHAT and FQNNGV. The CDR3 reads CASSLGGAAVGAFF. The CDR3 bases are TGTGCCAGCAGCTTAGGGGGCGCAGCCGTCGGAGCTTTCTTT.

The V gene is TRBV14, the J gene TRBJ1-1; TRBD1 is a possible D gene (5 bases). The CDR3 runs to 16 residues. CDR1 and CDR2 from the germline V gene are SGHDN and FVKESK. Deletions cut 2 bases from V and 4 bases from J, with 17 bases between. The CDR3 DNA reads TGTGCCAGCAGCCAACTAGAGCGACAGACCTCCACTGAAGCTTTCTTT. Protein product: CASSQLERQTSTEAFF.

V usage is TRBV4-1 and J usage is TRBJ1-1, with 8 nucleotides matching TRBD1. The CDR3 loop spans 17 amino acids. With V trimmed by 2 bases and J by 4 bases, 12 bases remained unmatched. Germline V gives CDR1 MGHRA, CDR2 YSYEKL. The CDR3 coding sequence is TGCGCCAGCAGCCAAATCTTGTCAGGGGGCGGAAGCACTGAAGCTTTCTTT. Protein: CASSQILSGGGSTEAFF.

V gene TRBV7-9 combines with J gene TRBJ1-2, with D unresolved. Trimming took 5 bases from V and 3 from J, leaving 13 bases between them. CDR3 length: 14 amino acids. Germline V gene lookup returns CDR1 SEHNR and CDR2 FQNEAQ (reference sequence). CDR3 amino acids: CASSALTGDYGYTF. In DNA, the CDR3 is TGTGCCAGCAGCGCCTTGACCGGGGACTATGGCTACACCTTC.

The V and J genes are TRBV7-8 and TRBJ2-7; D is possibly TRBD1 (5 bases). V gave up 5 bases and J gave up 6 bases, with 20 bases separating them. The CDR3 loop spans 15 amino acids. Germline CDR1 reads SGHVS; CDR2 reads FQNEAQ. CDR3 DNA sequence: TGTGCCAGCAGCAGGCCAGGGATGGGCAAAGGCGAGCAGTACTTC. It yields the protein CASSRPGMGKGEQYF.

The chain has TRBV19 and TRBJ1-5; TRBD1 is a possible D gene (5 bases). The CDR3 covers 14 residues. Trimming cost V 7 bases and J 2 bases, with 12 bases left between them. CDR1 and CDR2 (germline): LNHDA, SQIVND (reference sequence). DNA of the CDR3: TGTGCCAGTACTAGGGGTTCTGGCAATCAGCCCCAGCATTTT. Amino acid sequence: CASTRGSGNQPQHF.

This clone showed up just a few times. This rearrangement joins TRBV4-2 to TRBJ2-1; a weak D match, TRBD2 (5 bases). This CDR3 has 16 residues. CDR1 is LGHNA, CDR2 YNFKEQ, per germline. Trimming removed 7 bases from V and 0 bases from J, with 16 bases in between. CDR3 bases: TGTGCCAGCACTTTCGGACTCGGCAGCTCCTACAATGAGCAGTTCTTC. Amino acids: CASTFGLGSSYNEQFF.

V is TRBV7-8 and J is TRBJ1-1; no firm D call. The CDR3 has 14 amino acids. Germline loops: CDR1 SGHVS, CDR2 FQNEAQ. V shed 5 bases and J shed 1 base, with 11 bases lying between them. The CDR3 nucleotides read TGTGCCAGCAGCACAAGACGGTCGAACACTGAAGCTTTCTTT. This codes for CASSTRRSNTEAFF.

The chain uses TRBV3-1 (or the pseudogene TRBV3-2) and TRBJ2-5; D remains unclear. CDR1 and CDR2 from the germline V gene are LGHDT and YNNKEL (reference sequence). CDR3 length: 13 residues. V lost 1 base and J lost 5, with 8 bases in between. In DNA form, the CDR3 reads TGTGCCAGCAGCCAAGTTCAGAAGGAGACCCAGTACTTC. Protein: CASSQVQKETQYF.

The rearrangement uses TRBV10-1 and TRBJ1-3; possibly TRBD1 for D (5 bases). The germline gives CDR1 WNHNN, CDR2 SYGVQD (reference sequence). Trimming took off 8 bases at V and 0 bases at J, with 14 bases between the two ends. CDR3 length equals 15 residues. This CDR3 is CASSRDGTSGNTIYF. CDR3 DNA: TGCGCCAGCTCACGGGACGGGACCTCTGGAAACACCATATATTTT.

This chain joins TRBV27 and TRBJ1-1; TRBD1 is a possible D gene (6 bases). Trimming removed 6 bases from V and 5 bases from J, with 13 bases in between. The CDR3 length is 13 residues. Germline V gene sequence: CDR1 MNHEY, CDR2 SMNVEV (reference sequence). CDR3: CASSPAGATEAFF. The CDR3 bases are TGTGCCAGCAGCCCCGCAGGGGCTACTGAAGCTTTCTTT.

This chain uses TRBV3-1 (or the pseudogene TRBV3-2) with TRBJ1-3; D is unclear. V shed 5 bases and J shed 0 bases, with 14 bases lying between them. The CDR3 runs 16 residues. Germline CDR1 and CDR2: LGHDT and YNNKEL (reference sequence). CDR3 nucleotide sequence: TGTGCCAGCAGCTCGCGTCCACAGAGCTCTGGAAACACCATATATTTT. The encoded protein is CASSSRPQSSGNTIYF.

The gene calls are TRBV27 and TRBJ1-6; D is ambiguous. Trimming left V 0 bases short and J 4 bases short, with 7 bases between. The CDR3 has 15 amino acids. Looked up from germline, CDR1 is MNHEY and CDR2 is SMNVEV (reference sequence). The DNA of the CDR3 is TGTGCCAGCAGTTTATCGCCGGATTATAATTCACCCCTCCACTTT. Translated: CASSLSPDYNSPLHF.

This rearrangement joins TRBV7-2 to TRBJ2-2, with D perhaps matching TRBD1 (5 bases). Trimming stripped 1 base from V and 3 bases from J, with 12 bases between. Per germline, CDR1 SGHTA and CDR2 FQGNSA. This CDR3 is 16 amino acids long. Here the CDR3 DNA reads TGTGCCAGCAGCTTAGTTGGGGCTTTCGACACCGGGGAGCTGTTTTTT. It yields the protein CASSLVGAFDTGELFF.

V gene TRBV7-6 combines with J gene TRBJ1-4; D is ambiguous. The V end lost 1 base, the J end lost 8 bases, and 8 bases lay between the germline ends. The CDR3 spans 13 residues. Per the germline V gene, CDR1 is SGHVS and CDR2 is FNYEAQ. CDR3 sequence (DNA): TGTGCCAGCAGCTTAGACGTCGGGGAAAAACTGTTTTTT. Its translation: CASSLDVGEKLFF.

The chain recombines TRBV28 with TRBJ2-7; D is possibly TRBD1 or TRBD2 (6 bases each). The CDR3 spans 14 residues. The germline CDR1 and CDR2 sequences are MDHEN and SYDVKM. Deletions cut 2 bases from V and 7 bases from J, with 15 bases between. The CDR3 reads CASSLVGGLREQYF. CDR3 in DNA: TGTGCCAGCAGTTTAGTCGGGGGCTTGCGGGAGCAGTACTTC. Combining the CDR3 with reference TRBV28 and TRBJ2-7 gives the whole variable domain DVKVTQSSRYLVKRTGEKVFLECVQDMDHENMFWYRQDPGLGLRLIYFSYDVKMKEKGDIPEGYSVSREKKERFSLILESASTNQTSMYLCASSLVGGLREQYFGPGTRLTVT.

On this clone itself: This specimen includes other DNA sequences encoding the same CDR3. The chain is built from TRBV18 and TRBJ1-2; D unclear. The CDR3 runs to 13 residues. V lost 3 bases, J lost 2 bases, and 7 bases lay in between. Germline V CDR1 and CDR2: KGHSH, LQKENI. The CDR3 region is CASSPDGNYGYTF. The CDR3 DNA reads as TGTGCCAGCTCACCGGACGGAAACTATGGCTACACCTTC.

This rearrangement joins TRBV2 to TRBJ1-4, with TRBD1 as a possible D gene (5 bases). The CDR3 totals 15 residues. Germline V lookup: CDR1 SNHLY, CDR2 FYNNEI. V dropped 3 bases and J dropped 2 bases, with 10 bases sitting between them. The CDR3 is CASSDAGRTNEKLFF. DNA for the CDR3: TGTGCCAGCAGTGACGCAGGGCGGACTAATGAAAAACTGTTTTTT.

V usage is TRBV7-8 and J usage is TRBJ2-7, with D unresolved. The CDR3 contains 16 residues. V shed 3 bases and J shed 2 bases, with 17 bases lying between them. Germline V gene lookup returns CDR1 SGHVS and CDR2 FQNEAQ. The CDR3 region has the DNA TGTGCCAGCAGCTTGGGGAAGGGTCTAGAAACCTACGAGCAGTACTTC. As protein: CASSLGKGLETYEQYF.

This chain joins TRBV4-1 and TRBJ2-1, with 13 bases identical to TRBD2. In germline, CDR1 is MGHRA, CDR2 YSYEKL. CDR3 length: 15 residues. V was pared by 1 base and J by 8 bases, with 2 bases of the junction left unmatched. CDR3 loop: CASSQGGLAGHEQFF. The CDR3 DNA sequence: TGCGCCAGCAGCCAAGGGGGACTAGCGGGACATGAGCAGTTCTTC.

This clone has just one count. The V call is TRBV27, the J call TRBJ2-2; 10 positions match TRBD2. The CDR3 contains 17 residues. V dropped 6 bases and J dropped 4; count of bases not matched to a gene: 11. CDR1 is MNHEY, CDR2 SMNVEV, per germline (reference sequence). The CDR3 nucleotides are TGTGCCAGCAGCCAAAGATCAGCGGGAGGGCCCACCGGGGAGCTGTTTTTT. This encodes CASSQRSAGGPTGELFF.

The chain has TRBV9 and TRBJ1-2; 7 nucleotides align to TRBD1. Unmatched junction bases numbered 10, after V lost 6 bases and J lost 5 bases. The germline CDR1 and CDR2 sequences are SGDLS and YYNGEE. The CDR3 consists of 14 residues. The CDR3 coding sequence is TGTGCCAGCAACACAGGGGAAGCGACATATGGCTACACCTTC. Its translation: CASNTGEATYGYTF.

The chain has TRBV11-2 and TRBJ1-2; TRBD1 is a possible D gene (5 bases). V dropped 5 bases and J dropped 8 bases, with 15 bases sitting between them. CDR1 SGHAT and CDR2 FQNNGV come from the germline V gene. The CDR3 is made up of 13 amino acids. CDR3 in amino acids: CASSRDVAHGYTF. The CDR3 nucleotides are TGTGCCAGCAGCCGGGACGTAGCCCACGGCTACACCTTC.

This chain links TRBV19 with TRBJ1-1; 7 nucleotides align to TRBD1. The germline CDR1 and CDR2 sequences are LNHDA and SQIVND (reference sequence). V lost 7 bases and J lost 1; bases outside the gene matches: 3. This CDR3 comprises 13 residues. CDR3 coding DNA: TGTGCCAGTACAAGACAGGGGAACACTGAAGCTTTCTTT. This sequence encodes CASTRQGNTEAFF.

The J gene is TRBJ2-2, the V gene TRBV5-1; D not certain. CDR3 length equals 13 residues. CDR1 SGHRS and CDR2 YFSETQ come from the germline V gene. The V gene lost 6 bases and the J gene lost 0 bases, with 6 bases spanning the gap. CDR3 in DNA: TGCGCCAGCAAACGGACGAACACCGGGGAGCTGTTTTTT. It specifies CASKRTNTGELFF.

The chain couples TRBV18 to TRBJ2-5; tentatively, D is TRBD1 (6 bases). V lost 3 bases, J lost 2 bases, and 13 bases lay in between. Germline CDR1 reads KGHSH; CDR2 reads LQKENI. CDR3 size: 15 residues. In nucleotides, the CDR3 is TGTGCCAGCTCACCCTTCGGACAGACACAAGAGACCCAGTACTTC. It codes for CASSPFGQTQETQYF.

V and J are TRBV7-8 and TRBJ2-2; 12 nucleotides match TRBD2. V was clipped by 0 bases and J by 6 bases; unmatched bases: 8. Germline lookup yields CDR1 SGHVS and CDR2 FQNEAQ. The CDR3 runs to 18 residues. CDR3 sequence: CASSLARRLAGGPGELFF. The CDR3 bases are TGTGCCAGCAGCTTAGCAAGACGGCTAGCGGGAGGGCCCGGGGAGCTGTTTTTT.

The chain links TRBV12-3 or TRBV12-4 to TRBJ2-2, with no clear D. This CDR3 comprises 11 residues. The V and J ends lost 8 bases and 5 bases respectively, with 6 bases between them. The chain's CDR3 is CASEKTGELFF. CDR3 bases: TGTGCCAGCGAAAAGACCGGGGAGCTGTTTTTT.

CDR3 sequence: CASSLKLGQDLRPLHF. The CDR3 nucleotides read TGCGCCAGCAGCTTGAAGCTCGGGCAGGACCTGCGTCCCCTCCACTTT. The rearrangement uses TRBV5-1 and TRBJ1-6; D is uncertain. The CDR3 runs 16 residues. CDR1 is SGHRS, CDR2 YFSETQ, per germline. V lost 1 base and J 13 bases, leaving 21 bases between the germline ends.

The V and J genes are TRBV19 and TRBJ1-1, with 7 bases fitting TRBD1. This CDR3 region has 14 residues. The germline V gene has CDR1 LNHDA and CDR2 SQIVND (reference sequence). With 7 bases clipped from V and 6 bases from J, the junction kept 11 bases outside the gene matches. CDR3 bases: TGTGCCAGTAAGCAACAGGGGATTAGGGCTGAAGCTTTCTTT. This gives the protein CASKQQGIRAEAFF.